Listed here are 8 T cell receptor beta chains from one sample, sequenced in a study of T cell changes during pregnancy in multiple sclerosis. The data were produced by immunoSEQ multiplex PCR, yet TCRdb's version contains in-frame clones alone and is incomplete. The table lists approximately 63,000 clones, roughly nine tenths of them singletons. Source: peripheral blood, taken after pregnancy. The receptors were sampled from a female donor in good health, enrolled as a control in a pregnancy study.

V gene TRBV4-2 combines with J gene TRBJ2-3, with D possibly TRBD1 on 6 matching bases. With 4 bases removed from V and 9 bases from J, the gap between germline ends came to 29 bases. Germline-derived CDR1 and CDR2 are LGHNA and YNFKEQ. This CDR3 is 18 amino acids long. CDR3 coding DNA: TGTGCCAGCAGCCCGCCTTACAGGGCAGCCGCCGGGGCAGCGACGCAGTATTTT. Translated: CASSPPYRAAAGAATQYF.

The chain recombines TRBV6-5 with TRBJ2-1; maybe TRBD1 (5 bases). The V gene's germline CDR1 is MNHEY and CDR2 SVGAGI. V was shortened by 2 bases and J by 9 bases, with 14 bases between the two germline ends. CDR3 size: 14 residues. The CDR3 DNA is TGTGCCAGCAGTTACCGGTCCAGGGTCGGTGAGCAGTTCTTC. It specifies CASSYRSRVGEQFF.

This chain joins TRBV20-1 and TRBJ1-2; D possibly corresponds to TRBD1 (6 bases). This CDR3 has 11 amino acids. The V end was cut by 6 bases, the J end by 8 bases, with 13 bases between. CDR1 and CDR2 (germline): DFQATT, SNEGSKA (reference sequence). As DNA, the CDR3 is TGCAGTGCCACGGGGGGCAACGGCTACACCTTC. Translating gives CSATGGNGYTF.

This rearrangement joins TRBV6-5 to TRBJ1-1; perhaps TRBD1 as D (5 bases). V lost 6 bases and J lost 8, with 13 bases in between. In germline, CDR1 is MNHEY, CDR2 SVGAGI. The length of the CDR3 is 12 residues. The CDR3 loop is CASSGGGTEAFF. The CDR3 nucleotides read TGTGCCAGCAGCGGGGGGGGGACCGAAGCTTTCTTT.

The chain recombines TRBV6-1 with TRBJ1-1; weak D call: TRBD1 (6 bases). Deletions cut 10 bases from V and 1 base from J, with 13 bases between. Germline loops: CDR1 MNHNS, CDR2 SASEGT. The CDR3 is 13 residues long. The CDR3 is CATSRGQNTEAFF. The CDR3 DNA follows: TGTGCCACCTCGCGGGGGCAGAACACTGAAGCTTTCTTT.

The CDR3 reads CASSLGSETQYF. The CDR3 DNA reads TGTGCCAGCAGTCTCGGGTCGGAGACCCAGTACTTC. V usage is TRBV5-8 and J usage is TRBJ2-5; D not certain. The CDR3 is made up of 12 amino acids. The V end was cut by 5 bases, the J end by 5 bases, with 10 bases between. Germline-derived CDR1 and CDR2 are SGHTS and YDEGEE.

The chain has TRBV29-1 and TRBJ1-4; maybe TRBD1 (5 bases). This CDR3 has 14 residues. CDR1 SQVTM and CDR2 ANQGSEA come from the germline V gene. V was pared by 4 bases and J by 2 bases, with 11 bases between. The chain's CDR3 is CSVVIGTTNEKLFF. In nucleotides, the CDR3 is TGCAGCGTTGTAATAGGGACTACTAATGAAAAACTGTTTTTT.

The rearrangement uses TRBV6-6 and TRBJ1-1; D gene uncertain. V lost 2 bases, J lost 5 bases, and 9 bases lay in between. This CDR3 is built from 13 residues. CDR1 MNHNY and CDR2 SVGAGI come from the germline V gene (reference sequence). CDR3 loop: CASSYHPRTEAFF. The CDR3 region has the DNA TGTGCCAGCAGTTACCACCCTAGGACTGAAGCTTTCTTT.